This entry lists 15 T cell receptor beta chains sequenced from one sample in a study of Ad26.COV2.S vaccination and SARS-CoV-2 variants. Treatment described: 15 to 20 received Ad26.COV2.S at low or high dose, single or two shots; about 5 received placebo; per-sample allocation not given. Day 63 after the first vaccine or placebo injection was the time point for sampling. The assay was immunoSEQ multiplex PCR, and TCRdb's table has in-frame clones only and misses some. The sample has hundreds of thousands of clones, roughly 90% seen once. The sample consisted of peripheral blood, taken in a trial of Ad26.COV2.S vaccine versus placebo. The receptors were sampled from a person between 18 and 60 years old who received the Ad26.COV2.S COVID-19 vaccine or a placebo.

The chain links TRBV19 to TRBJ1-5, with 7 bases fitting TRBD1. CDR3 length: 15 residues. Germline CDR1 reads LNHDA; CDR2 reads SQIVND (reference sequence). The V and J ends lost 4 bases and 0 bases, in that order; junction bases with no gene match: 3. In nucleotides, the CDR3 is TGTGCCAGTAGTACACGGGACAGTAGCAATCAGCCCCAGCATTTT. Its translation is CASSTRDSSNQPQHF.

This clone was seen more than once but under ten times. Distinct nucleotide sequences in the sample also encode this CDR3. The gene calls are TRBV13 and TRBJ2-7, with D hard to call. Germline CDR1 is PRHDT and CDR2 is FYEKMQ (reference sequence). This CDR3 comprises 11 residues. V shed 4 bases and J shed 7 bases, with 8 bases lying between them. The CDR3, as DNA: TGTGCCAGCAGCTACCTAGGAGAGCAGTACTTC. It is translated as CASSYLGEQYF.

V and J are TRBV27 and TRBJ1-1; D gene uncertain. The CDR3 runs 13 residues. V lost 3 bases and J lost 4, with 9 bases in between. Germline V lookup: CDR1 MNHEY, CDR2 SMNVEV (reference sequence). The CDR3 DNA follows: TGTGCCAGCAGTTTCTGGGGTGGCACTGAAGCTTTCTTT. It specifies CASSFWGGTEAFF.

This chain connects TRBV5-1 to TRBJ2-7; 7 nucleotides align to TRBD2. CDR3 length: 16 amino acids. Looked up from germline, CDR1 is SGHRS and CDR2 is YFSETQ. V lost 1 base and J lost 3; bases outside the gene matches: 10. CDR3 region: CASSLTPTSPIYEQYF. In nucleotides, the CDR3 is TGCGCCAGCAGCTTGACCCCGACTAGCCCAATCTACGAGCAGTACTTC. Looking up the rest from reference TRBV5-1 and TRBJ2-7 gives the full variable domain: KAGVTQTPRYLIKTRGQQVTLSCSPISGHRSVSWYQQTPGQGLQFLFEYFSETQRNKGNFPGRFSGRQFSNSRSEMNVSTLELGDSALYLCASSLTPTSPIYEQYFGPGTRLTVT.

J is TRBJ2-3 and V is TRBV25-1; 7 bases are shared with TRBD2. Trimming cost V 5 bases and J 7 bases; bases outside gene matches: 12. Looked up from germline, CDR1 is MGHDK and CDR2 is SYGVNS. CDR3 size: 15 residues. The CDR3: CASSTPSTSANTQYF. In DNA, the CDR3 is TGTGCCAGCAGTACGCCCTCTACTAGCGCAAATACGCAGTATTTT. The full variable domain, in which reference TRBV25-1 and TRBJ2-3 provide the parts outside the CDR3, is EADIYQTPRYLVIGTGKKITLECSQTMGHDKMYWYQQDPGMELHLIHYSYGVNSTEKGDLSSESTVSRIRTEHFPLTLESARPSHTSQYLCASSTPSTSANTQYFGPGTRLTVL.

The DNA of the CDR3 is TGCGCCAGCAAAGGTCTAGCGGGAGTCCCACAAGAGACCCAGTACTTC. Its protein is CASKGLAGVPQETQYF. The chain employs TRBV5-1 and TRBJ2-5, with 10 bases identical to TRBD2. Germline V gives CDR1 SGHRS, CDR2 YFSETQ. V lost 6 bases, J lost 2 bases, and 10 bases stayed unmatched. CDR3 length equals 16 residues.

This chain links TRBV4-2 with TRBJ2-2, with a weak D call TRBD2 (5 bases). CDR1 is LGHNA and CDR2 is YNFKEQ in the germline V gene. The CDR3 totals 15 residues. The V end lost 1 base, the J end lost 8 bases, and 14 bases lay between the germline ends. This chain's CDR3 is CASSQALAETGELFF. The CDR3 DNA reads TGTGCCAGCAGCCAAGCCCTAGCTGAGACAGGGGAGCTGTTTTTT.

The chain joins TRBV19 to TRBJ1-2; no reliable D call. The CDR3 extends over 14 amino acids. Trimming pared 6 bases from V and 1 base from J, leaving 12 bases between. Per the germline V gene, CDR1 is LNHDA and CDR2 is SQIVND (reference sequence). The CDR3 DNA reads TGTGCCAGTAGGACGGGTCAAGGTAACTATGGCTACACCTTC. Its protein is CASRTGQGNYGYTF.

This chain links TRBV18 with TRBJ1-2; 9 bases fit TRBD1. The germline CDR1 and CDR2 sequences are KGHSH and LQKENI. CDR3 length: 14 amino acids. The ends lost 0 bases at V and 8 bases at J; junction bases unmatched: 4. CDR3 residues: CASSPPGQGFGYTF. In DNA, the CDR3 is TGTGCCAGCTCACCACCGGGACAGGGTTTCGGCTACACCTTC.

This chain links TRBV7-9 with TRBJ2-4, with D maybe TRBD1 (6 bases). The CDR3 has 13 amino acids. V lost 4 bases and J 5 bases, leaving 9 bases between the germline ends. The germline V gene has CDR1 SEHNR and CDR2 FQNEAQ (reference sequence). Written as DNA, the CDR3 is TGTGCCAGCAGCTCGGGACAAGAAAACATTCAGTACTTC. Amino acids: CASSSGQENIQYF.

As DNA, the CDR3 is TGTGCCTGGAGTTGGACAGGGTGGAATGAGCAGTTCTTC. It encodes CAWSWTGWNEQFF. The V and J genes are TRBV30 and TRBJ2-1; 8 bases map to TRBD1. V lost 2 bases to trimming and J lost 7 bases; unmatched junction nucleotides: 4. The germline CDR1 and CDR2 sequences are GTSNPN and SVGIG (reference sequence). The CDR3 consists of 13 residues.

The chain uses TRBV19 and TRBJ1-4; TRBD1 might be the D (5 bases). The germline V gene encodes CDR1 LNHDA and CDR2 SQIVND (reference sequence). This CDR3 has 17 amino acids. With 6 bases removed from V and 5 bases from J, the gap between germline ends came to 22 bases. The CDR3 protein is CASRRPRNQGVNEKLFF. In DNA, the CDR3 is TGTGCCAGTAGGCGTCCCCGGAACCAGGGTGTGAATGAAAAACTGTTTTTT.

The CDR3 DNA follows: TGTGCCAGCAGCTTCAGCGGGGGGTCGGCCGGGGAGCTGTTTTTT. Translated: CASSFSGGSAGELFF. The chain links TRBV7-2 to TRBJ2-2; the match to TRBD2 covers 9 bases. V lost 3 bases and J lost 6; bases outside the gene matches: 5. The CDR3 runs to 15 residues. CDR1 SGHTA and CDR2 FQGNSA come from the germline V gene.

This chain uses TRBV10-3 with TRBJ2-4, with D maybe TRBD1 (8 bases). V was clipped by 4 bases and J by 8 bases, with 21 bases between them. The CDR3 is made up of 16 amino acids. The germline CDR1 and CDR2 sequences are ENHRY and SYGVKD. CDR3 protein: CAISGGQAPGGDIQYF. DNA of the CDR3: TGTGCCATCAGTGGGGGACAGGCCCCAGGGGGGGACATTCAGTACTTC.

The CDR3 sequence: CASSDAGQGLETQYF. The CDR3 DNA follows: TGTGCCAGCAGTGACGCGGGACAGGGATTGGAGACCCAGTACTTC. This rearrangement joins TRBV2 to TRBJ2-5; 9 positions match TRBD1. J gave up 5 bases and V 3 bases, and 7 bases lay outside the gene matches. Germline V gene data show CDR1 as SNHLY and CDR2 as FYNNEI. The CDR3 consists of 15 residues.